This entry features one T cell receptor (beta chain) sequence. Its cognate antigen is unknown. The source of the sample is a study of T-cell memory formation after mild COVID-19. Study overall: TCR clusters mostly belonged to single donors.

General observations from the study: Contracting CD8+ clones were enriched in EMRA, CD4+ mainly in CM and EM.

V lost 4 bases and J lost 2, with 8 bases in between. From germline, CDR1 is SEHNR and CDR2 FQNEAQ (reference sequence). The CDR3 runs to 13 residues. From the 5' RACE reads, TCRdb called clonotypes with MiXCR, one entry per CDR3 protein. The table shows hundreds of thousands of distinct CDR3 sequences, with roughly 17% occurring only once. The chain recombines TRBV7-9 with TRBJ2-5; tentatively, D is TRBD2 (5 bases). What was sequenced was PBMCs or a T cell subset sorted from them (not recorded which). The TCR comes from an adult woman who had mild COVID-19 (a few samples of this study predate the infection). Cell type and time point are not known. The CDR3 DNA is TGTGCCAGCAGCTACGGGGTGCAAGAGACCCAGTACTTC. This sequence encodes CASSYGVQETQYF.